Listed below are T cell receptor beta chains from one sample, sequenced in a study of T cell responses to AZD1222 COVID-19 vaccine. Clones were sequenced by immunoSEQ multiplex PCR, and TCRdb holds only the in-frame ones, with some missing. The sample yields roughly 70,000 clones, 65% to 90% seen once. Sequenced material: peripheral blood, taken on day 0 of AZD1222 vaccination. Every receptor here comes from an adult in good health. Each CDR3 is given without its conserved first and last residue. Clone size is given for some rows only: seen once, a few or many times, or a class if the clone is expanded.

v_gene	abundance	CDR3aa
TRBV9	NA	ASSVEGGQPTTQY
TRBV10-1	NA	ASSSGPPYEQY
TRBV15	NA	ATSRRSLATGDTQY
TRBV7-2	NA	ASSLEGGLAGVVTQY
TRBV9	NA	ASSVDRGAAGYT
TRBV7-7	medium-sized	VVKGLADHNEQF
TRBV5-1	NA	ASSSGPNSPLH
TRBV5-1	NA	ASSSKTSSYEQY
TRBV7-3	few	ASSPRGDQPQH
TRBV21-1	NA	ARRNEQF
TRBV5-1	NA	ASSSDRGSGNEQF
TRBV19	NA	ASSSDREPTDTQY
TRBV24-1	NA	ATSDPTDRTDTQY
TRBV27	NA	ASSSLGGESTEAF
TRBV7-7	NA	ASSPDTAQTQY
TRBV30	NA	AWSVDTEAF
TRBV7-2	NA	ASSFGGGYEQY
TRBV29-1	NA	SVGRAPGELF
TRBV19	NA	ASSTGGYNEQF
TRBV2	NA	ASSELRRGGNQKLF
TRBV19	NA	ASRGGASELTGELF
TRBV3-1/TRBV3-2	NA	ASSHGRQETQY
TRBV5-1	NA	ASSLVISGANVLT
TRBV29-1	few	SVAFQNTEAF
TRBV2	NA	ATERRQLNSPLH
TRBV6-5	NA	ASKEGEMREVALH
TRBV27	NA	ASRERVRSPLH
TRBV29-1	NA	SVEVLPGQGELGYGYT
TRBV29-1	NA	SASNQGGEKLF
TRBV7-2	NA	ASSLVGAGNTDTQY
TRBV5-1	NA	ASSGWDRGPHEQY
TRBV4-1	once	ASSHSGTGGYEQY
TRBV7-6	NA	ASSSSNEQF
TRBV9	NA	ASSVATGPAYEQY
TRBV9	NA	ASSVSGVSYEQY
TRBV19	NA	ASTPSPGEKLF
TRBV7-2	few	ASSILAGASGANVLT
TRBV19	NA	ASSVAAGSTYEQY
TRBV19	NA	ASTERRGPYGYT
TRBV10-3	few	AIRDTGGNQPQH
TRBV19	NA	ASSGTSGAYNEQF
TRBV3-1/TRBV3-2	NA	ASSQGFGNQPQH
TRBV11-3	NA	ASSSGQGVAETQY
TRBV7-9	NA	ASSLVSSSYNEQF
TRBV7-8	NA	ASSPRTGELF
TRBV9	NA	ASSPGTGNNQPQH
TRBV5-6	NA	ASSLEVLQETQY
TRBV19	NA	ASSVQGATNEKLF
TRBV11-3	NA	ASSRRDRSGEQY
TRBV28	NA	ATTAGQFRDYGYT
TRBV7-7	NA	ASSFQGLAGTQETQY
TRBV6-1	NA	ASSEVGGDTEAF
TRBV6-5	NA	ASSYSLNRNTEAF
TRBV23-1	once	ARCVSEGTDTQY
TRBV7-2	NA	ASSSDWSVGNTEAF